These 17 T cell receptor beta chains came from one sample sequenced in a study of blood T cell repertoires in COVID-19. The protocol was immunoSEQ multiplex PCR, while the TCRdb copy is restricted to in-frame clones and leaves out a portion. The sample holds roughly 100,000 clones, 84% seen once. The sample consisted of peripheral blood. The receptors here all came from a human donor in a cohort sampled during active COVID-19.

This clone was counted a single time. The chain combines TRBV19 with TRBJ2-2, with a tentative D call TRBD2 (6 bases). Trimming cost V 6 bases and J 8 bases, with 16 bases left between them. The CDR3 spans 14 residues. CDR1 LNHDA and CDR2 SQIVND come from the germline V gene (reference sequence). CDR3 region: CASREGWNFGELFF. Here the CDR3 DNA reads TGTGCCAGTAGGGAGGGTTGGAATTTTGGGGAGCTGTTTTTT.

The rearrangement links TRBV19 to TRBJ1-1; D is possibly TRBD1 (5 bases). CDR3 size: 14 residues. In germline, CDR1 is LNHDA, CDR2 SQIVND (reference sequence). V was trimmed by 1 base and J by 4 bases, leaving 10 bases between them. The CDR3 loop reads CASSIGRAATEAFF. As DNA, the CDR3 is TGTGCCAGTAGTATAGGCAGGGCGGCCACTGAAGCTTTCTTT.

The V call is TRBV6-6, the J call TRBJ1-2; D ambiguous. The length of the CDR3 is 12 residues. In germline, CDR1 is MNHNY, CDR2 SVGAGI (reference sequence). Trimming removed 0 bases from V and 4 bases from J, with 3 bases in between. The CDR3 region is CASSYSSYGYTF. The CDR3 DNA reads TGTGCCAGCAGTTACTCGAGCTATGGCTACACCTTC.

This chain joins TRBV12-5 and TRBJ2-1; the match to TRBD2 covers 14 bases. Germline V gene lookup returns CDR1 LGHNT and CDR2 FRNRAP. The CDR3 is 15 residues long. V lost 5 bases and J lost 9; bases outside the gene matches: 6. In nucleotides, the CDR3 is TGTGCTAGTGGTAGTAGACTAGCGGGGGGGGTTGAGCAGTTCTTC. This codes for CASGSRLAGGVEQFF.

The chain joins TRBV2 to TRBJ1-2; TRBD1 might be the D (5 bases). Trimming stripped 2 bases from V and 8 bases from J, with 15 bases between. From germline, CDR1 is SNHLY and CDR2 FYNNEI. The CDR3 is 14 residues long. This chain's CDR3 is CASSERQGVAGYTF. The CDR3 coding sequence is TGTGCCAGCAGTGAACGTCAGGGTGTGGCAGGCTACACCTTC. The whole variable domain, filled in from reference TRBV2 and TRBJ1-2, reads EPEVTQTPSHQVTQMGQEVILRCVPISNHLYFYWYRQILGQKVEFLVSFYNNEISEKSEIFDDQFSVERPDGSNFTLKIRSTKLEDSAMYFCASSERQGVAGYTFGSGTRLTVV.

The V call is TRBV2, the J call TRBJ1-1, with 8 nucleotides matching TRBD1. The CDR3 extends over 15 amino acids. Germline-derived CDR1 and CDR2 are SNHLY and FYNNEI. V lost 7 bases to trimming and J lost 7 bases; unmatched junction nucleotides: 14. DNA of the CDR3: TGTGCCAGCACGATGTCGAGACAGGGGTCTGATGAAGCTTTCTTT. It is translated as CASTMSRQGSDEAFF.

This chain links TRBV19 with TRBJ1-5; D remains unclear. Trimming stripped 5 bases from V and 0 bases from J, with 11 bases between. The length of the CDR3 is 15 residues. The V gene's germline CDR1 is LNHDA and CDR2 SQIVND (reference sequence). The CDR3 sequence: CASSAREGSNQPQHF. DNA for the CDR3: TGTGCCAGTAGTGCCCGGGAGGGTAGCAATCAGCCCCAGCATTTT.

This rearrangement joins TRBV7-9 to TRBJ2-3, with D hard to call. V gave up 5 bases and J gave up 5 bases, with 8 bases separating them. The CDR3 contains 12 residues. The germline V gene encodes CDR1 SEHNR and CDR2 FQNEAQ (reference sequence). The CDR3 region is CASSPPQDTQYF. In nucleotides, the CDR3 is TGTGCCAGCAGCCCCCCCCAAGATACGCAGTATTTT.

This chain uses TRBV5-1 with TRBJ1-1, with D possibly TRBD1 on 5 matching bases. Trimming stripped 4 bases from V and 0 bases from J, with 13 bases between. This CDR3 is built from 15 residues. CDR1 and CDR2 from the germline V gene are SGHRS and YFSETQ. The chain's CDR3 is CASSLGQTVNTEAFF. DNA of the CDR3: TGCGCCAGCAGCCTTGGCCAGACAGTGAACACTGAAGCTTTCTTT. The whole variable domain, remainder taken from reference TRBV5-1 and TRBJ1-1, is KAGVTQTPRYLIKTRGQQVTLSCSPISGHRSVSWYQQTPGQGLQFLFEYFSETQRNKGNFPGRFSGRQFSNSRSEMNVSTLELGDSALYLCASSLGQTVNTEAFFGQGTRLTVV.

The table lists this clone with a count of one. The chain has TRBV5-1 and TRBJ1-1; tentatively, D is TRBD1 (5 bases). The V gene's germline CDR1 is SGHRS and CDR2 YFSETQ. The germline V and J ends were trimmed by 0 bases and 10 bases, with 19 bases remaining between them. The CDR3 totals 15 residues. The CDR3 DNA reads TGCGCCAGCAGCTTGGCGCCCTTCGACAGAGAAGCAGCTTTCTTT. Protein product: CASSLAPFDREAAFF.

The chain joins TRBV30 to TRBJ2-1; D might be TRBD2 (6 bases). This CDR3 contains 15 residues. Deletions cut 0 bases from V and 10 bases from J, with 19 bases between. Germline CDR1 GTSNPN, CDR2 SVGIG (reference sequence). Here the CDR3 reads CAWSVGVARGGEQFF. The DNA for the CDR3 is TGTGCCTGGAGTGTGGGTGTGGCTAGGGGAGGAGAGCAGTTCTTC. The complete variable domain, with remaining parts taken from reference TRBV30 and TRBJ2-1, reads SQTIHQWPATLVQPVGSPLSLECTVEGTSNPNLYWYRQAAGRGLQLLFYSVGIGQISSEVPQNLSASRPQDRQFILSSKKLLLSDSGFYLCAWSVGVARGGEQFFGPGTRLTVL.

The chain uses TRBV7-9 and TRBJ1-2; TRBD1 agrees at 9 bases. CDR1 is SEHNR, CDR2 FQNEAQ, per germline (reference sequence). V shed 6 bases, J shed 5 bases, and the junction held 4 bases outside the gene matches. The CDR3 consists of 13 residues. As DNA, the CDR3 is TGTGCCAGCAGACAGGACAGGGGTTATGGCTACACCTTC. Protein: CASRQDRGYGYTF.

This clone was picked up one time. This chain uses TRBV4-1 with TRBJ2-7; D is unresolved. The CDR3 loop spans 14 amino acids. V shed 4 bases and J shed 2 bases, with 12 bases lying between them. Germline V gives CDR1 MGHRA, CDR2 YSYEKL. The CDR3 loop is CASSPSGSTYEQYF. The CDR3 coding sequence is TGCGCCAGCAGCCCCTCCGGGTCAACCTACGAGCAGTACTTC.

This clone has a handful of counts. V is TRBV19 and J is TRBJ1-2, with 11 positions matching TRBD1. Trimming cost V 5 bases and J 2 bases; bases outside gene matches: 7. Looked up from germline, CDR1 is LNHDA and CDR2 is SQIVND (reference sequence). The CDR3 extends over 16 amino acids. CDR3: CASSPRGTGGNYGYTF. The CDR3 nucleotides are TGTGCCAGTAGTCCCCGGGGGACAGGGGGAAACTATGGCTACACCTTC.

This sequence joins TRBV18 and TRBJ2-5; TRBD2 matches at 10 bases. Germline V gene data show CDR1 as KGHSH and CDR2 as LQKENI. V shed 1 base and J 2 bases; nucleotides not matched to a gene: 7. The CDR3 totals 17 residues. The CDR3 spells CASSPLGSSGGQETQYF. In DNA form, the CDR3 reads TGTGCCAGCTCACCACTAGGATCTAGCGGGGGTCAAGAGACCCAGTACTTC.

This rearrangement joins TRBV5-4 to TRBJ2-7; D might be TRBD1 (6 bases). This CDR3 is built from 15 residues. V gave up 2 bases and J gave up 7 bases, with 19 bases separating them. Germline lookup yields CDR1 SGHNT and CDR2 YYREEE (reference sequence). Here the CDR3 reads CASSFPPGAPGEQYF. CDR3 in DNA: TGTGCCAGCAGCTTCCCCCCAGGGGCCCCAGGTGAGCAGTACTTC.

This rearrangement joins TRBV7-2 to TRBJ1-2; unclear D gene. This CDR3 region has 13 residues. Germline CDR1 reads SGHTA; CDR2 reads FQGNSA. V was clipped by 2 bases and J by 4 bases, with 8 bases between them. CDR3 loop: CASSLQAFYGYTF. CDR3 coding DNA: TGTGCCAGCAGCTTACAGGCGTTCTATGGCTACACCTTC.